Each of the 9 T cell receptor beta chains below was sequenced from the same sample in a study of CD8+ T cells in alopecia areata. The authors extracted RNA and reverse transcribed it into cDNA as the sequencing template. Sequencing used immunoSEQ multiplex PCR; TCRdb keeps in-frame clones, though not all of them. The sample contains about 260,000 clones, 60% of which appear only once. Indicated treatment: oral pan-JAK inhibitor, 5-10 mg twice daily. The sequenced sample was CD4+ T cells sorted from blood, obtained around week 53, from a patient treated with tofacitinib. Every receptor here comes from a human donor with alopecia areata.

This chain's CDR3 is CAWSATFPGETQYF. CDR3 sequence (DNA): TGTGCCTGGAGTGCTACCTTTCCGGGCGAGACCCAGTACTTC. The rearrangement links TRBV30 to TRBJ2-5; no firm D call. V lost 1 base, J lost 5 bases, and 14 bases lay in between. This CDR3 has 14 residues. Germline V gene lookup returns CDR1 GTSNPN and CDR2 SVGIG (reference sequence).

There are a few counts of this clone. The CDR3 nucleotides read TGCAGCGTAAGAGGGGCGGCCGATTTCTACGAGCAGTACTTC. It encodes CSVRGAADFYEQYF. The chain links TRBV29-1 to TRBJ2-7; tentatively, D is TRBD1 or TRBD2 (5 bases each). V was pared by 6 bases and J by 3 bases, with 18 bases between. From germline, CDR1 is SQVTM and CDR2 ANQGSEA. CDR3 length: 14 residues.

The chain recombines TRBV14 with TRBJ2-7; D not certain. V was shortened by 4 bases and J by 7 bases, with 14 bases between the two germline ends. The CDR3 is made up of 13 amino acids. Looked up from germline, CDR1 is SGHDN and CDR2 is FVKESK. CDR3 in amino acids: CASSLGRRWEQYF. CDR3 coding DNA: TGTGCCAGCAGCCTAGGACGGAGATGGGAGCAGTACTTC.

V gene TRBV29-1 combines with J gene TRBJ1-2; D call uncertain. The CDR3 sequence is 9 residues long. CDR1 and CDR2 (germline): SQVTM, ANQGSEA. V was shortened by 7 bases and J by 6 bases, with 6 bases between the two germline ends. The chain's CDR3 is CSALNGYTF. The CDR3 DNA reads TGCAGCGCCTTAAATGGCTACACCTTC.

The chain has TRBV29-1 and TRBJ2-1; perhaps TRBD1 as D (6 bases). This CDR3 comprises 11 residues. The germline CDR1 and CDR2 sequences are SQVTM and ANQGSEA. Trimming shortened V by 4 bases and J by 9 bases, and 10 bases separated the two germline ends. The DNA of the CDR3 is TGCAGCGTTGGACAGGATCGTGAGCAGTTCTTC. It codes for CSVGQDREQFF.

This clone was seen only a few times. This chain links TRBV19 with TRBJ1-5; D is uncertain. The germline gives CDR1 LNHDA, CDR2 SQIVND (reference sequence). The CDR3 spans 12 residues. V was cut by 4 bases and J by 3 bases, with 4 bases left in between. In nucleotides, the CDR3 is TGTGCCAGTAGTAAGAACAATCAGCCCCAGCATTTT. This codes for CASSKNNQPQHF.

This clone was counted only a few times. The genes are TRBV6-4 and TRBJ2-3; D remains unclear. The CDR3 runs to 14 residues. Trimming removed 0 bases from V and 0 bases from J, with 4 bases in between. CDR1 MRHNA and CDR2 SNTAGT come from the germline V gene. The CDR3 spells CASSDSSSTDTQYF. CDR3 sequence (DNA): TGTGCCAGCAGTGACTCTTCTAGCACAGATACGCAGTATTTT.

This clone turned up a few times. The V gene is TRBV29-1, the J gene TRBJ2-3; the D gene is possibly TRBD2 (6 bases). Between the trimmed V and J ends, which lost 3 bases and 4 bases, there was a span of 14 bases. CDR3 length equals 14 residues. The germline CDR1 and CDR2 sequences are SQVTM and ANQGSEA. The CDR3 nucleotides are TGCAGCGTTGACAATGGGGCTAGCGCAGATACGCAGTATTTT. Amino acid sequence: CSVDNGASADTQYF.

The V and J genes are TRBV12-5 and TRBJ1-1; TRBD1 might be the D (6 bases). The V gene lost 4 bases and the J gene lost 4 bases, with 13 bases spanning the gap. This CDR3 has 14 residues. Germline values: CDR1 LGHNT, CDR2 FRNRAP. CDR3 DNA: TGTGCTAGTGGTTCTCAGGGGATCGGCACTGAAGCTTTCTTT. Residues: CASGSQGIGTEAFF.